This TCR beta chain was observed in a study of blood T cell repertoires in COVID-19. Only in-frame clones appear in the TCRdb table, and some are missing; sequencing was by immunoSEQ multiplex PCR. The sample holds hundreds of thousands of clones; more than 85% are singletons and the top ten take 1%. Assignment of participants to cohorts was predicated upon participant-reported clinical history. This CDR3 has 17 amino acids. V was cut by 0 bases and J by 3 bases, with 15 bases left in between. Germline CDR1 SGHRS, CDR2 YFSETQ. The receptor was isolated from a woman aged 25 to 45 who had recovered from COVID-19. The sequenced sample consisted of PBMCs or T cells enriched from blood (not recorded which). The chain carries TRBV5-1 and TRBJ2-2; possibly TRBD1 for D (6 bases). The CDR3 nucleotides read TGCGCCAGCAGCTTGGGCGTGGTCAGGGGTGACACCGGGGAGCTGTTTTTT. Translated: CASSLGVVRGDTGELFF.